The 15 T cell receptor beta chains presented below share a single source sample, sequenced in a study of identical twins. Each CDR3 protein is one row after TCRdb ran MiXCR on the 5' RACE reads. The sample carries more than 350,000 distinct CDR3 sequences, 8.5% to 10% recorded once. The material sequenced was naive T cells sorted from blood. The receptor source for this set is a woman between 45 and 60 years old in good health.

This clonotype was counted ten times or more. This sequence joins TRBV5-1 and TRBJ1-1; D is unresolved. The CDR3 loop spans 13 amino acids. In germline, CDR1 is SGHRS, CDR2 YFSETQ. The V end was cut by 0 bases, the J end by 0 bases, with 3 bases between. The CDR3 here is CASSLEMNTEAFF. The CDR3 DNA is TGCGCCAGCAGCTTGGAGATGAACACTGAAGCTTTCTTT.

This clonotype has more than one count but fewer than ten. V gene TRBV15 combines with J gene TRBJ1-4; 7 bases fit TRBD1. CDR1 is LNHNV, CDR2 YYDKDF, per germline (reference sequence). V shed 5 bases, J shed 6 bases, and the junction held 12 bases outside the gene matches. The CDR3 length is 16 residues. This chain's CDR3 is CATSHYQGQKDEKLFF. In nucleotides, the CDR3 is TGTGCCACCAGCCACTATCAGGGACAGAAAGATGAAAAACTGTTTTTT.

This clonotype has ten or more counts. J is TRBJ2-7 and V is TRBV5-1; D uncertain. In germline, CDR1 is SGHRS, CDR2 YFSETQ. The ends were cut back, 5 bases at V and 1 base at J, with 7 bases in the middle. This CDR3 has 12 amino acids. CDR3 coding DNA: TGCGCCAGCAGTCCAGGTTCCTACGAGCAGTACTTC. Translating it yields CASSPGSYEQYF.

Ten or more counts support this clonotype. This rearrangement joins TRBV5-1 to TRBJ2-3, with D maybe TRBD1 (6 bases). V lost 3 bases to trimming and J lost 1 base, with 12 bases between them. Per germline, CDR1 SGHRS and CDR2 YFSETQ. CDR3 length: 15 amino acids. The CDR3 DNA reads as TGCGCCAGCAGCTCCGAGGGGGACCGCACAGATACGCAGTATTTT. Its translation: CASSSEGDRTDTQYF. The variable domain in full, completed from reference TRBV5-1 and TRBJ2-3, reads KAGVTQTPRYLIKTRGQQVTLSCSPISGHRSVSWYQQTPGQGLQFLFEYFSETQRNKGNFPGRFSGRQFSNSRSEMNVSTLELGDSALYLCASSSEGDRTDTQYFGPGTRLTVL.

This clonotype occurred many times. The genes are TRBV3-1 and TRBJ1-1; 8 bases align to TRBD1. Germline CDR1 reads LGHDT; CDR2 reads YNNKEL (reference sequence). The CDR3 is 15 residues long. J was trimmed by 4 bases and V by 4 bases; bases with no gene match: 8. CDR3 region: CASSPTTGVATEAFF. In DNA, the CDR3 is TGTGCCAGCAGCCCGACGACAGGGGTAGCCACTGAAGCTTTCTTT.

This clonotype was recorded many times. Here the CDR3 reads CSDRRGNTEAFF. Written as DNA, the CDR3 is TGCAGTGACCGAAGAGGGAACACTGAAGCTTTCTTT. The chain employs TRBV20-1 and TRBJ1-1; D is uncertain. This CDR3 is built from 12 residues. Germline V gene sequence: CDR1 DFQATT, CDR2 SNEGSKA (reference sequence). Trimming removed 7 bases at V and 1 base at J, with 10 bases between.

This chain connects TRBV7-9 to TRBJ2-1; D tentatively fits TRBD1 or TRBD2 (5 bases each). CDR3 size: 13 residues. Trimming stripped 10 bases from V and 12 bases from J, with 22 bases between. Germline CDR1 SEHNR, CDR2 FQNEAQ (reference sequence). The CDR3 protein is CAMERDPSSVQFF. The DNA of the CDR3 is TGTGCCATGGAACGGGACCCCTCGTCAGTGCAGTTCTTC.

The chain couples TRBV11-2 to TRBJ2-3; 7 nucleotides agree with TRBD1. Looked up from germline, CDR1 is SGHAT and CDR2 is FQNNGV. The ends lost 0 bases at V and 14 bases at J; junction bases unmatched: 5. CDR3 length equals 12 residues. This chain's CDR3 is CASSLDPRGRYF. CDR3 nucleotide sequence: TGTGCCAGCAGCTTAGATCCCAGGGGGAGGTATTTT.

This clonotype was observed a handful of times. The chain recombines TRBV20-1 with TRBJ2-7, with 12 bases lining up with TRBD2. The CDR3 consists of 16 residues. Looked up from germline, CDR1 is DFQATT and CDR2 is SNEGSKA (reference sequence). Trimming took 2 bases from V and 3 from J; bases not matched to a gene: 8. The CDR3 region has the DNA TGCAGTGCTAGAATACTAGCGGGAGGATCCCTCTACGAGCAGTACTTC. Translating it yields CSARILAGGSLYEQYF.

The rearrangement joins TRBV3-1 to TRBJ2-1; D is uncertain. The CDR3 sequence is 14 residues long. The germline CDR1 and CDR2 sequences are LGHDT and YNNKEL (reference sequence). Trimming took 0 bases from V and 7 from J, leaving 10 bases between them. This CDR3 is CASSQDTGNNEQFF. In nucleotides, the CDR3 is TGTGCCAGCAGCCAAGATACGGGTAATAATGAGCAGTTCTTC.

The chain employs TRBV20-1 and TRBJ2-1; D is possibly TRBD2 (6 bases). V lost 1 base to trimming and J lost 0 bases, with 13 bases between them. The CDR3 contains 16 residues. The germline V gene has CDR1 DFQATT and CDR2 SNEGSKA (reference sequence). CDR3 in DNA: TGCAGTGCTAGAGGGGGGGTGGAGGGCTCCTACAATGAGCAGTTCTTC. This sequence encodes CSARGGVEGSYNEQFF.

To note about this clonotype: A much more abundant neighbour one base away suggests this may be a read error. The J gene is TRBJ2-7, the V gene TRBV29-1; D may be TRBD1 (6 bases). CDR1 and CDR2 (germline): SQVTM, ANQGSEA. The CDR3 spans 13 residues. The CDR3 region is CSVEGQASYDQYF. The CDR3, as DNA: TGCAGCGTTGAAGGACAGGCCTCCTACGACCAGTACTTC.

This clonotype came up many times. This chain connects TRBV24-1 to TRBJ2-1; 7 nucleotides align to TRBD2. The CDR3 loop spans 18 amino acids. With 2 bases clipped from V and 4 bases from J, the junction kept 13 bases outside the gene matches. Germline V gene data show CDR1 as KGHDR and CDR2 as SFDVKD. The DNA of the CDR3 is TGTGCCACCAGTGATTCCAGAAAGAGGGAGGGCCGGTACAATGAGCAGTTCTTC. Its protein product is CATSDSRKREGRYNEQFF.

At least ten counts were recorded for this clonotype. This rearrangement joins TRBV7-9 to TRBJ1-4, with 10 bases lining up with TRBD1. The germline V gene has CDR1 SEHNR and CDR2 FQNEAQ (reference sequence). The CDR3 totals 14 residues. The junction had 3 bases not matched to a gene; V was cut back by 4 bases and J by 7 bases. CDR3 sequence reads: CASSYGTGVEKLFF. The CDR3 DNA is TGTGCCAGCAGCTACGGGACAGGGGTTGAAAAACTGTTTTTT. The full variable domain, with the rest looked up from reference TRBV7-9 and TRBJ1-4, is DTGVSQNPRHKITKRGQNVTFRCDPISEHNRLYWYRQTLGQGPEFLTYFQNEAQLEKSRLLSDRFSAERPKGSFSTLEIQRTEQGDSAMYLCASSYGTGVEKLFFGSGTQLSVL.

The sample holds a few counts of this clonotype. The chain combines TRBV7-9 with TRBJ2-1, with 12 bases fitting TRBD2. Unmatched junction bases numbered 10, after V lost 8 bases and J lost 5 bases. Germline assignment: CDR1 SEHNR and CDR2 FQNEAQ (reference sequence). The CDR3 runs 16 residues. CDR3 in amino acids: CASRILTSGRNNEQFF. The CDR3 DNA sequence: TGTGCCAGCCGAATATTGACTAGCGGGAGAAACAATGAGCAGTTCTTC.